These 3 T cell receptor beta chains originate from one sample sequenced in a study of cytomegalovirus exposure and HLA in healthy donors. 60 Vbeta and 13 Jbeta primers were used in PCR. Generated by immunoSEQ multiplex PCR, the TCRdb table keeps only in-frame clones and is missing some. The table has 150,000 to 200,000 clones, roughly four fifths seen once. Sequencing was carried out using PBMCs. The receptors stem from a man aged 45-60 years in good health and CMV-seropositive.

The V call is TRBV7-3, the J call TRBJ2-2, with 9 positions matching TRBD2. Germline values: CDR1 SGHTA, CDR2 FQGTGA. Germline trimming cut 8 bases from V and 0 bases from J; bases unmatched to any gene: 19. This CDR3 has 20 amino acids. This chain's CDR3 is CASGVNPGSAGGPNTGELFF. CDR3 in DNA: TGTGCCAGCGGCGTGAACCCTGGGTCAGCGGGGGGCCCGAACACCGGGGAGCTGTTTTTT.

The chain employs TRBV5-8 and TRBJ1-5; D uncertain. The germline CDR1 and CDR2 sequences are SGHTS and YDEGEE. V lost 5 bases, J lost 4 bases, and 13 bases lay in between. CDR3 length: 14 residues. The CDR3 loop reads CASSAGRRNQPQHF. The DNA for the CDR3 is TGTGCCAGCAGTGCGGGAAGAAGGAATCAGCCCCAGCATTTT.

V gene TRBV4-2 combines with J gene TRBJ2-2; the D gene is possibly TRBD2 (5 bases). Germline CDR1 is LGHNA and CDR2 is YNFKEQ. The CDR3 is 16 residues long. V lost 1 base and J lost 0, with 9 bases in between. CDR3 coding DNA: TGTGCCAGCAGCCAAGTGAGGGCCGCGAACACCGGGGAGCTGTTTTTT. It is translated as CASSQVRAANTGELFF.